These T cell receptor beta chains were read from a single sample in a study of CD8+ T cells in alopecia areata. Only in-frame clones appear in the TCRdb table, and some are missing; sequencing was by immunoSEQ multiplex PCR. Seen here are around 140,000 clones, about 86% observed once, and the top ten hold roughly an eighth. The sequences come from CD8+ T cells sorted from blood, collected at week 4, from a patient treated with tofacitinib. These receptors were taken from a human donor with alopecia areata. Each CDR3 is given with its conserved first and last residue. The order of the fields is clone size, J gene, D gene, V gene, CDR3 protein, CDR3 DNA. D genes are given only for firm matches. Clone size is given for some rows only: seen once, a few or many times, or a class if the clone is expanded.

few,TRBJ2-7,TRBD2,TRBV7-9,CASSPGLAAVLEQYF,TGTGCCAGCAGCCCGGGACTAGCGGCAGTACTCGAGCAGTACTTC
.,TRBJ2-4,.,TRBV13,CASSLAGGNIQYF,TGTGCCAGCAGCTTAGCCGGGGGAAACATTCAGTACTTC
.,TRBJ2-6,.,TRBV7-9,CASSLVRSGANVLTF,TGTGCCAGCAGCTTAGTTCGGTCTGGGGCCAACGTCCTGACTTTC
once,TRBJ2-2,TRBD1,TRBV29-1,CSVRQGPDMNTGELFF,TGCAGCGTGCGACAGGGGCCTGACATGAACACCGGGGAGCTGTTTTTT
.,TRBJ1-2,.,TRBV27,CASSPSEGGWNGYTF,TGTGCCAGCAGTCCCTCGGAGGGGGGATGGAATGGCTACACCTTC
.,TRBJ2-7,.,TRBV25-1,CASSTGAFEYEQYF,TGTGCCAGCTCGACAGGAGCTTTCGAGTACGAGCAGTACTTC
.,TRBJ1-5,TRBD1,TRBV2,CASSGRQGGSNQPQHF,TGTGCCAGCAGTGGTCGACAGGGCGGGAGCAATCAGCCCCAGCATTTT
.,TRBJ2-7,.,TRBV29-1,CSVVLPGAYEQYF,TGCAGCGTTGTTCTCCCGGGGGCCTACGAGCAGTACTTC
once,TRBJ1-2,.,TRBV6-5,CASRGYDGYTF,TGTGCCAGCAGGGGATACGATGGCTACACCTTC
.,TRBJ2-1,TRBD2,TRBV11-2,CASRLLAGAYNEQFF,TGTGCCAGCAGACTACTAGCGGGGGCCTACAATGAGCAGTTCTTC
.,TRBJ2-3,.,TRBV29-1,CSVEAGTGVVGQYF,TGCAGCGTTGAGGCAGGTACCGGAGTGGTAGGGCAGTATTTT
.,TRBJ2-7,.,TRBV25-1,CASSPTSIGDEQYF,TGTGCCAGTTCCCCCACTAGTATTGGTGACGAGCAGTACTTC
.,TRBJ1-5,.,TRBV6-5,CASSSQGNQPQHF,TGTGCCAGCAGTTCACAGGGCAATCAGCCCCAGCATTTT
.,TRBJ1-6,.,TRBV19,CASGSDNSPLHF,TGTGCCAGTGGATCCGACAATTCACCCCTCCACTTT
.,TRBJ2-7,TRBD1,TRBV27,CASSSGQTEQYF,TGTGCCAGCAGTTCGGGACAGACCGAGCAGTACTTC
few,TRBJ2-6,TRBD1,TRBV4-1,CASSQERTGGSGANVLTF,TGCGCCAGCAGCCAAGAAAGGACAGGGGGCTCTGGGGCCAACGTCCTGACTTTC
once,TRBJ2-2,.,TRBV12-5,CASLRAGELFF,TGTGCTAGCCTTAGAGCCGGGGAGCTGTTTTTT
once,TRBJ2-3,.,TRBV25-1,CASSEYGDGSDTQYF,TGTGCCAGCAGTGAATACGGGGACGGTTCAGATACGCAGTATTTT
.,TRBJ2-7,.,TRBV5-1,CASSLEAGMYEQYF,TGCGCCAGCAGCTTGGAAGCAGGGATGTACGAGCAGTACTTC
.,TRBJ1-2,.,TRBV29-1,CSVVQGPGSYTF,TGCAGCGTTGTGCAAGGCCCAGGGAGCTACACCTTC
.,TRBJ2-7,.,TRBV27,CATAPGATYEQYF,TGTGCCACCGCCCCGGGAGCCACGTACGAGCAGTACTTC
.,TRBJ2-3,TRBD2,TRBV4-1,CASSHEGTSGLITDTQYF,TGCGCCAGCAGCCACGAAGGGACTAGCGGGCTAATCACAGATACGCAGTATTTT
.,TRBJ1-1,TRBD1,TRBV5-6,CASSLQGARTEAFF,TGTGCCAGCAGCTTGCAGGGGGCGCGGACTGAAGCTTTCTTT
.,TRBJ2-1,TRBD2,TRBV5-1,CASSLVLAGPYNEQFF,TGCGCCAGCAGCTTGGTCTTAGCGGGGCCCTACAATGAGCAGTTCTTC
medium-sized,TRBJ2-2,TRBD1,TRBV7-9,CASSLGDREYDTGELFF,TGTGCCAGCAGCTTAGGAGACAGGGAGTATGACACCGGGGAGCTGTTTTTT
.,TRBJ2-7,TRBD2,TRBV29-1,CSVEGGTSGSLVPYEQYF,TGCAGCGTTGAAGGAGGCACTAGCGGGAGTCTTGTACCCTACGAGCAGTACTTC
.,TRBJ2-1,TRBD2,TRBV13,CATTTSGGSYNEQFF,TGTGCCACTACGACTAGCGGCGGCTCCTACAATGAGCAGTTCTTC
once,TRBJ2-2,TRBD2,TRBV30,CAWSPYLTSGAGELFF,TGTGCCTGGAGTCCCTACTTGACTAGCGGGGCCGGGGAGCTGTTTTTT
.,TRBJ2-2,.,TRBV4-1,CASSEEGAGELFF,TGCGCCAGCAGTGAAGAAGGGGCCGGGGAGCTGTTTTTT
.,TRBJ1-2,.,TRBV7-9,CASSSTDWGYTF,TGTGCCAGCAGCTCGACGGACTGGGGCTACACCTTC
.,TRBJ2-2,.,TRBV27,CASIKANTGELFF,TGTGCCAGCATAAAGGCGAACACCGGGGAGCTGTTTTTT
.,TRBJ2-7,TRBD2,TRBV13,CASTHLGSGVVSGVSYEQYF,TGTGCCAGCACCCATCTGGGTAGCGGGGTCGTTTCGGGTGTATCCTACGAGCAGTACTTC
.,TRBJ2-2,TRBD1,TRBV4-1,CASSQEGTGRSGELFF,TGCGCCAGCAGCCAAGAGGGGACAGGGAGGTCCGGGGAGCTGTTTTTT
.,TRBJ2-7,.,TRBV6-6,CASSQTDYEQYF,TGTGCCAGCAGTCAGACAGACTACGAGCAGTACTTC
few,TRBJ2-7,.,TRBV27,CASSLSGGYEQYF,TGTGCCAGCAGTTTATCAGGGGGGTACGAGCAGTACTTC
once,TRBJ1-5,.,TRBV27,CASRRRGGNQPQHF,TGTGCCAGCAGGCGGAGGGGTGGCAATCAGCCCCAGCATTTT
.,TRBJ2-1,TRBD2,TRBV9,CASSAGTSAYNEQFF,TGTGCCAGCAGCGCCGGGACTAGCGCTTACAATGAGCAGTTCTTC
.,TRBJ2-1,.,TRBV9,CASSVFDNEQFF,TGTGCCAGCAGCGTTTTCGACAATGAGCAGTTCTTC
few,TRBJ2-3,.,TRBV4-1,CASSQETATDTQYF,TGCGCCAGCAGCCAAGAGACAGCCACAGATACGCAGTATTTT
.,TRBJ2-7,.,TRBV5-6,CASSFNPGEFTYEQYF,TGTGCCAGCAGCTTCAATCCAGGGGAATTCACCTACGAGCAGTACTTC
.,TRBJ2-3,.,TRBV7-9,CASSLISGSTDTQYF,TGTGCCAGCAGCTTAATAAGCGGTAGCACAGATACGCAGTATTTT
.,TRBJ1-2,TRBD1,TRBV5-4,CASSSTDRRNYGYTF,TGTGCCAGCAGCTCGACGGACAGGCGTAACTATGGCTACACCTTC
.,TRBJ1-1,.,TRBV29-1,CSVEGGQGPTEAFF,TGCAGCGTTGAAGGGGGGCAGGGGCCCACTGAAGCTTTCTTT
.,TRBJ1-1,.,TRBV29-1,CSAGRENTEAFF,TGCAGCGCTGGGCGGGAGAACACTGAAGCTTTCTTT
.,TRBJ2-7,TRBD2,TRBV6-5,CASSLSTSGASYEQYF,TGTGCCAGCAGTTTGTCGACTAGCGGGGCTTCCTACGAGCAGTACTTC
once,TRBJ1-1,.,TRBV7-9,CASSFGMGVNTEAFF,TGTGCCAGCAGCTTCGGTATGGGGGTGAACACTGAAGCTTTCTTT
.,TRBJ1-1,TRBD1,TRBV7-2,CASSPQGAYTEAFF,TGTGCCAGCAGCCCACAGGGGGCGTACACTGAAGCTTTCTTT
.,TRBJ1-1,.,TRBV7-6,CASSLTGYTEAFF,TGTGCCAGCAGCTTAACCGGGTACACTGAAGCTTTCTTT
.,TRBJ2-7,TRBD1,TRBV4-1,CASSHGTGRDEQYF,TGCGCCAGCAGCCACGGGACAGGGAGGGACGAGCAGTACTTC
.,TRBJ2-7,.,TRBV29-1,CSVEDPDSVYEQYF,TGCAGCGTTGAAGACCCGGACAGTGTCTACGAGCAGTACTTC
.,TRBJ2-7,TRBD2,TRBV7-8,CASSPGTSGSSYEQYF,TGTGCCAGCAGCCCCGGGACTAGCGGGTCTTCCTACGAGCAGTACTTC
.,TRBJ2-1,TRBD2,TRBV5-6,CASSPGGAGEQFF,TGTGCCAGCAGCCCGGGGGGTGCGGGTGAGCAGTTCTTC
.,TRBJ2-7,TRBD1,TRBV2,CATTGGTYEQYF,TGTGCCACCACAGGGGGGACCTACGAGCAGTACTTC
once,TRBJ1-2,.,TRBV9,CASSDRAYGYTF,TGTGCCAGCAGCGACAGGGCCTATGGCTACACCTTC
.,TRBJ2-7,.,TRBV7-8,CASSLSGSYEQYF,TGTGCCAGCAGCTTATCGGGCAGCTACGAGCAGTACTTC
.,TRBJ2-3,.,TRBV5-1,CASSLDGISTDTQYF,TGCGCCAGCAGCTTGGACGGGATAAGCACAGATACGCAGTATTTT
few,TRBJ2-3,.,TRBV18,CASSPAGSTDTQYF,TGTGCCAGCTCACCAGCCGGGAGCACAGATACGCAGTATTTT
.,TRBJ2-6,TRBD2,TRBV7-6,CASSLGSGGSSGANVLTF,TGTGCCAGCAGCTTAGGAAGCGGGGGGTCCTCTGGGGCCAACGTCCTGACTTTC
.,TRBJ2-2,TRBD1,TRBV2,CASRGTADTGELFF,TGTGCCAGCAGGGGGACAGCGGACACCGGGGAGCTGTTTTTT
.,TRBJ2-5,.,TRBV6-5,CASGRRAAREETQYF,TGTGCCAGCGGGCGTCGGGCAGCTCGTGAAGAGACCCAGTACTTC